The 24 T cell receptor beta chains reported below all come from one sample, sequenced in a study of T cells in Graves' hyperthyroidism and ophthalmopathy. RNA transcripts gave rise to amplified TCR beta CDR3 regions. The HTBI set primed first-round TCR CDR3 RT-PCR. TCRdb reanalysed the multiplex PCR reads using MiXCR and keeps one entry per CDR3 protein. Among 300,000 to 400,000 distinct CDR3 sequences listed, approximately 14% were seen once. Material: blood. These receptor sequences come from a woman under 40 with Graves' hyperthyroidism.

This clonotype was seen a few times. CDR3 protein: CASSPGPSPPLHF. Written as DNA, the CDR3 is TGTGCCAGTAGTCCCGGACCATCTCCACCCCTCCACTTT. This chain links TRBV19 with TRBJ1-6; D unresolved. V gave up 5 bases and J gave up 11 bases, with 13 bases separating them. CDR3 length: 13 residues. From germline, CDR1 is LNHDA and CDR2 SQIVND (reference sequence).

This clonotype was observed a handful of times. CDR3 amino acids: CSASRTALQETQYF. DNA for the CDR3: TGCAGTGCTAGCCGCACTGCCCTCCAAGAGACCCAGTACTTC. V gene TRBV20-1 combines with J gene TRBJ2-5; no firm D call. Trimming shortened V by 3 bases and J by 1 base, and 12 bases separated the two germline ends. Germline CDR1 and CDR2: DFQATT and SNEGSKA (reference sequence). This CDR3 region has 14 residues.

This clonotype was counted at least ten times. The CDR3 reads CASSRTGTYEQYF. The CDR3 DNA reads TGTGCCAGCAGCCGGACAGGGACCTACGAGCAGTACTTC. The V gene is TRBV11-3, the J gene TRBJ2-7; 8 bases agree with TRBD1. The CDR3 runs to 13 residues. Germline lookup yields CDR1 SGHNT and CDR2 YENEEA. Trimming at V came to 5 bases and at J to 2 bases, leaving 2 bases not matched to a gene.

At least ten counts were recorded for this clonotype. The V gene is TRBV27, the J gene TRBJ1-5, with 11 bases identical to TRBD1. The ends lost 3 bases at V and 7 bases at J; junction bases unmatched: 11. The CDR3 extends over 17 amino acids. Germline-derived CDR1 and CDR2 are MNHEY and SMNVEV (reference sequence). CDR3 region: CASSFRVGQGADQPQHF. The CDR3 bases are TGTGCCAGCAGTTTTAGGGTTGGACAGGGGGCGGACCAGCCCCAGCATTTT.

V and J are TRBV7-9 and TRBJ2-1, with TRBD2 identical over 10 bases. Germline V gene lookup returns CDR1 SEHNR and CDR2 FQNEAQ (reference sequence). The CDR3 covers 14 residues. After removal of 3 bases from V and 10 bases from J, the junction contained 6 bases not matched to a gene. The CDR3 spells CASSLSGGGEEQFF. In DNA form, the CDR3 reads TGTGCCAGCAGCTTGAGCGGGGGGGGGGAAGAGCAGTTCTTC.

Many counts were recorded for this clonotype. This rearrangement joins TRBV12-3 or TRBV12-4 to TRBJ2-7, with D tentatively TRBD2 (5 bases). The CDR3 covers 14 residues. V was shortened by 3 bases and J by 3 bases, with 12 bases between the two germline ends. The CDR3 region is CASSFVGLLYEQYF. As DNA, the CDR3 is TGTGCCAGCAGTTTCGTCGGACTTCTCTACGAGCAGTACTTC.

This clonotype was counted ten times or more. In nucleotides, the CDR3 is TGTGCCAGCAACAGGGGGTACGAGCAGTACTTC. Its translation is CASNRGYEQYF. This chain connects TRBV6-1 to TRBJ2-7; 8 bases align to TRBD1. The CDR3 spans 11 residues. Germline V gives CDR1 MNHNS, CDR2 SASEGT. J was trimmed by 4 bases and V by 7 bases; bases with no gene match: 0.

This clonotype was recorded a few times. The chain joins TRBV9 to TRBJ1-2, with D possibly matching TRBD1 (5 bases). Germline V gene lookup returns CDR1 SGDLS and CDR2 YYNGEE. With 4 bases removed from V and 4 bases from J, the gap between germline ends came to 17 bases. This CDR3 is built from 15 residues. CDR3 sequence: CASSPRGGIFYGYTF. The CDR3 region has the DNA TGTGCCAGCAGCCCGAGGGGTGGTATCTTCTATGGCTACACCTTC.

This clonotype was seen only a few times. CDR3 sequence: CSAHRPGLTDTQYF. CDR3 nucleotides: TGCAGTGCCCACAGACCGGGACTTACAGATACGCAGTATTTT. V gene TRBV20-1 combines with J gene TRBJ2-3, with a tentative D call TRBD2 (6 bases). The V gene lost 6 bases and the J gene lost 3 bases, with 16 bases spanning the gap. The germline V gene has CDR1 DFQATT and CDR2 SNEGSKA (reference sequence). The CDR3 is 14 residues long.

Of note for this clonotype: This may be a read error: a much more frequent sequence differs by one nucleotide. The chain carries TRBV6-5 and TRBJ1-4; tentatively, D is TRBD1 (5 bases). The CDR3 is 15 residues long. Germline V gives CDR1 MNHEY, CDR2 SVGAGI. The CDR3 DNA is TGTGCCAGCAGTTACTCGAGTCTGGGACCTCAAAAACTGTCTTTT. Translating it yields CASSYSSLGPQKLSF.

The J gene is TRBJ2-1, the V gene TRBV7-8; 7 bases line up with TRBD2. Germline V CDR1 and CDR2: SGHVS, FQNEAQ. The CDR3 extends over 16 amino acids. The J segment lost 2 bases and the V segment lost 5 bases, leaving 9 bases of the junction unmatched. The CDR3 coding sequence is TGTGCCAGCAGCCAAGATGGGGGGGTCACCTACAATGAGCAGTTCTTC. It translates to CASSQDGGVTYNEQFF.

About this clonotype itself: A much larger clonotype is one base distant, so this may be a read error. The V and J genes are TRBV27 and TRBJ2-2; 7 nucleotides agree with TRBD2. CDR3 length: 16 residues. Germline CDR1 is MNHEY and CDR2 is SMNVEV (reference sequence). The ends lost 4 bases at V and 7 bases at J; junction bases unmatched: 12. The CDR3 spells CASSSQGLINGGELFF. The CDR3 DNA reads TGTGCCAGCAGTTCCCAGGGACTAATCAATGGCGGGGAGCTGTTTTTT.

This clonotype has more than one count but fewer than ten. The CDR3 is CASSQKGGHSYNEQFF. The CDR3 region has the DNA TGTGCCAGCAGCCAAAAAGGTGGACATTCCTACAATGAGCAGTTCTTC. V usage is TRBV14 and J usage is TRBJ2-1; D might be TRBD1 (5 bases). V lost 2 bases, J lost 1 base, and 12 bases lay in between. This CDR3 region has 16 residues. The germline CDR1 and CDR2 sequences are SGHDN and FVKESK. Complete variable domain (other parts from reference TRBV14 and TRBJ2-1): EAGVTQFPSHSVIEKGQTVTLRCDPISGHDNLYWYRRVMGKEIKFLLHFVKESKQDESGMPNNRFLAERTGGTYSTLKVQPAELEDSGVYFCASSQKGGHSYNEQFFGPGTRLTVL.

This clonotype was picked up many times. The V call is TRBV28, the J call TRBJ2-3, with 11 bases that match TRBD2. V trimming: 3 bases; J trimming: 4 bases; junction bases outside the gene matches: 6. This CDR3 region has 16 residues. CDR1 and CDR2 (germline): MDHEN, SYDVKM. The CDR3: CASSLTRTSGPDTQYF. The CDR3 DNA is TGTGCCAGCAGTTTGACACGGACTAGCGGGCCAGATACGCAGTATTTT.

In its sample, this clonotype was seen many times. V and J are TRBV20-1 and TRBJ1-4; D is unclear. The germline V and J ends were trimmed by 4 bases and 7 bases, with 10 bases remaining between them. CDR1 is DFQATT, CDR2 SNEGSKA, per germline (reference sequence). The CDR3 has 12 amino acids. CDR3 sequence: CSAKGSGEKLFF. CDR3 in DNA: TGCAGTGCTAAAGGGTCGGGTGAAAAACTGTTTTTT.

A remark on this clonotype: The junction departs from germline at one end; a sequencing error may be responsible. The V call is TRBV4-1, the J call TRBJ2-7, with 7 bases that match TRBD2. The CDR3 length is 16 residues. Germline CDR1 and CDR2: MGHRA and YSYEKL. The CDR3: CASSQDLRREYYEQYF. In DNA form, the CDR3 reads TGCGCCAGCAGTCAAGATCTTAGGCGGGAGTACTACGAGCAGTACTTC.

This clonotype has just a few counts. V and J are TRBV20-1 and TRBJ1-5, with TRBD1 as a possible D gene (5 bases). The germline gives CDR1 DFQATT, CDR2 SNEGSKA (reference sequence). The ends were cut back, 1 base at V and 7 bases at J, with 14 bases in the middle. The CDR3 sequence is 14 residues long. The chain's CDR3 is CSARGVEGIQPQHF. The CDR3, as DNA: TGCAGTGCTAGAGGGGTGGAGGGGATCCAGCCCCAGCATTTT.

The chain employs TRBV24-1 and TRBJ2-1, with D possibly TRBD2 on 6 matching bases. Germline V CDR1 and CDR2: KGHDR, SFDVKD. The CDR3 length is 12 residues. V was trimmed by 9 bases and J by 4 bases, leaving 9 bases between them. CDR3 loop: CATGTLYNEQFF. The DNA of the CDR3 is TGTGCCACCGGGACTCTTTACAATGAGCAGTTCTTC.

This clonotype was counted ten times or more. The J gene is TRBJ2-1, the V gene TRBV19; a weak D match, TRBD2 (5 bases). Deletions cut 9 bases from V and 0 bases from J, with 9 bases between. This CDR3 comprises 13 residues. Germline loops: CDR1 LNHDA, CDR2 SQIVND (reference sequence). This CDR3 reads CASGMSSYNEQFF. CDR3 DNA sequence: TGTGCCAGCGGGATGAGCTCCTACAATGAGCAGTTCTTC.

This clonotype was seen at least ten times. The chain couples TRBV11-3 to TRBJ2-7, with 12 nucleotides matching TRBD2. CDR3 length: 15 amino acids. The V gene's germline CDR1 is SGHNT and CDR2 YENEEA. Trimming at V came to 5 bases and at J to 6 bases, leaving 8 bases not matched to a gene. The CDR3, as DNA: TGTGCCAGCAGCCCAAGGACTAGCGGGATAAGCGAGCAGTACTTC. Amino acid sequence: CASSPRTSGISEQYF.

The chain uses TRBV12-3 or TRBV12-4 and TRBJ1-2, with a weak D call TRBD1 (5 bases). Trimming stripped 6 bases from V and 5 bases from J, with 13 bases between. The CDR3 extends over 13 amino acids. In DNA, the CDR3 is TGTGCCAGCAGCTGGACAATCGGTTATGGCTACACCTTC. This gives the protein CASSWTIGYGYTF.

This rearrangement joins TRBV6-2 or TRBV6-3 to TRBJ2-2, with TRBD2 as a possible D gene (5 bases). Germline V gives CDR1 MNHEY, CDR2 SVGEGT. The CDR3 covers 17 residues. V gave up 3 bases and J gave up 4 bases, with 18 bases separating them. CDR3 loop: CASSYGRGYKATGELFF. For the CDR3, the DNA is TGTGCCAGCAGTTATGGTCGGGGTTACAAGGCCACCGGGGAGCTGTTTTTT.

The table lists this clonotype with a few counts. This chain links TRBV7-8 with TRBJ2-1; 7 bases are a match to TRBD2. V shed 3 bases and J 8 bases; nucleotides not matched to a gene: 7. Germline CDR1 is SGHVS and CDR2 is FQNEAQ. CDR3 length: 14 residues. CDR3 nucleotides: TGTGCCAGCAGCTTGACCGGGAGGTTGGATGAGCAGTTCTTC. It encodes CASSLTGRLDEQFF.

The chain links TRBV15 to TRBJ1-5; 10 bases align to TRBD1. The CDR3 runs to 15 residues. In germline, CDR1 is LNHNV, CDR2 YYDKDF (reference sequence). J gave up 6 bases and V 5 bases, and 7 bases lay outside the gene matches. DNA of the CDR3: TGTGCCACCAGCGCGACAGGGGGCGCGGGTCAGCCCCAGCATTTT. Translation: CATSATGGAGQPQHF.